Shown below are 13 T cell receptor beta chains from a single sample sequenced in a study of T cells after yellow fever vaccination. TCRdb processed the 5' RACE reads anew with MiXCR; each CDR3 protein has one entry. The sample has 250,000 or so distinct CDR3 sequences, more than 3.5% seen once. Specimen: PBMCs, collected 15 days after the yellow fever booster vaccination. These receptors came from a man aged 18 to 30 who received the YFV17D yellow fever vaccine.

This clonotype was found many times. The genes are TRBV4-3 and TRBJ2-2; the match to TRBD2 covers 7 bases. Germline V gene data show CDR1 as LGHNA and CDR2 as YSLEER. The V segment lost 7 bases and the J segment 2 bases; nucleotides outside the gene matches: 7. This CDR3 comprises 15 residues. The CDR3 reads CASTPGLTNTGELFF. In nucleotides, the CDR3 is TGCGCCAGCACGCCGGGACTAACAAACACCGGGGAGCTGTTTTTT.

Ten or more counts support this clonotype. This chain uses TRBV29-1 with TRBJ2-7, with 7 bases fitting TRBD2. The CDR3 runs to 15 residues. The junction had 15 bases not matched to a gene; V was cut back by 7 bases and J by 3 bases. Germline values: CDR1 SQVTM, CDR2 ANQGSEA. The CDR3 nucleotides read TGCAGCGCACGATTAACTGGCGGGGGAAGCTACGAGCAGTACTTC. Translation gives CSARLTGGGSYEQYF.

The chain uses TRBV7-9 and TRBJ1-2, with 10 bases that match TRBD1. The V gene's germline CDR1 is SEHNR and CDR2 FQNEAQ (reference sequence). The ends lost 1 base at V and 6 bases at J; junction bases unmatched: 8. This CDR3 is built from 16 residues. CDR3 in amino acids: CASSLGDRGLQDGYTF. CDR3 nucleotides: TGTGCCAGCAGCTTAGGGGACAGGGGTCTACAGGATGGCTACACCTTC.

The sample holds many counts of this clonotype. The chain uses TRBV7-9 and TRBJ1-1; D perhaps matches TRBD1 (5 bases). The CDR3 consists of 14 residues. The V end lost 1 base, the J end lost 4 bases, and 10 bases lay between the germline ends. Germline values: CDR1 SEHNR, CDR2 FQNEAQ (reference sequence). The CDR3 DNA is TGTGCCAGCAGCTTAGGTACAGGTAGCACTGAAGCTTTCTTT. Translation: CASSLGTGSTEAFF.

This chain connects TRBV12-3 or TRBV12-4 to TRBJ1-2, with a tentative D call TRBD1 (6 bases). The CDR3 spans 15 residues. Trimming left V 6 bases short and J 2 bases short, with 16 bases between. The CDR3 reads CASSPPGGRNYGYTF. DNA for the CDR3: TGTGCCAGCAGCCCGCCGGGGGGCCGAAACTATGGCTACACCTTC.

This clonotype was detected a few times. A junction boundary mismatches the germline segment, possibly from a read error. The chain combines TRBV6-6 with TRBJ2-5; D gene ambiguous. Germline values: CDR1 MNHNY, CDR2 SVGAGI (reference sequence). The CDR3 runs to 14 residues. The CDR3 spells CASSTARTEESQYF. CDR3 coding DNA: TGTGCCAGCAGTACTGCCCGGACGGAAGAGTCCCAGTACTTC.

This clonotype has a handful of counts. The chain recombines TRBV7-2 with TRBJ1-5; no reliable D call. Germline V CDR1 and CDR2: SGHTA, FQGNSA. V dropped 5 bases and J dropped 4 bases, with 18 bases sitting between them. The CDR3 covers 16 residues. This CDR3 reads CASSAFGRIENQPQHF. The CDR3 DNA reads TGTGCCAGCAGCGCCTTCGGCCGGATTGAGAATCAGCCCCAGCATTTT.

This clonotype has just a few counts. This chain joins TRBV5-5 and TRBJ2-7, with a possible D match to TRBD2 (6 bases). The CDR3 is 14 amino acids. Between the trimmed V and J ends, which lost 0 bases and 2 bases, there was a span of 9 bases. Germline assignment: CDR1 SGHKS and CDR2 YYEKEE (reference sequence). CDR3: CASSLERAPYEQYV. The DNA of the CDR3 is TGTGCCAGCAGCTTGGAGCGGGCCCCCTACGAGCAGTACGTC.

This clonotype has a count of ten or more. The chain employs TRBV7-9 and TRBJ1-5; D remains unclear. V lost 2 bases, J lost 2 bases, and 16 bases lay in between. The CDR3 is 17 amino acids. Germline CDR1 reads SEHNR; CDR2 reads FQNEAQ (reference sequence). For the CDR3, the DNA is TGTGCCAGCAGCTTATCGGTTGGGAGTAGTGGCAATCAGCCCCAGCATTTT. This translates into CASSLSVGSSGNQPQHF.

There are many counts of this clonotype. The CDR3 DNA is TGTGCCAGTAGTCGATCGATGGACGAGCAGTACTTC. Its translation: CASSRSMDEQYF. The chain carries TRBV19 and TRBJ2-7; no firm D call. The CDR3 is made up of 12 amino acids. Looked up from germline, CDR1 is LNHDA and CDR2 is SQIVND (reference sequence). Trimming cost V 5 bases and J 5 bases, with 10 bases left between them.

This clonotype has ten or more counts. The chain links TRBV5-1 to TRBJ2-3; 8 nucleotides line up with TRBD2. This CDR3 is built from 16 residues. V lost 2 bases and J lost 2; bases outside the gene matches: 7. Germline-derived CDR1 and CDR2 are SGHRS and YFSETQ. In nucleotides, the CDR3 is TGCGCCAGCAGCTTTGGGACTAGTTCAACCACAGATACGCAGTATTTT. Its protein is CASSFGTSSTTDTQYF. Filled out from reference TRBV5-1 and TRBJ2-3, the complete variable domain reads KAGVTQTPRYLIKTRGQQVTLSCSPISGHRSVSWYQQTPGQGLQFLFEYFSETQRNKGNFPGRFSGRQFSNSRSEMNVSTLELGDSALYLCASSFGTSSTTDTQYFGPGTRLTVL.

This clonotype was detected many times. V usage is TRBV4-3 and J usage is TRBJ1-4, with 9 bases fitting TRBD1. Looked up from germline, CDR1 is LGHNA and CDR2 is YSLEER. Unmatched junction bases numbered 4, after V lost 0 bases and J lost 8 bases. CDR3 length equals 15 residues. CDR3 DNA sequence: TGCGCCAGCAGCCAAGATCGGGGACAGGGCGAAAAACTGTTTTTT. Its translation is CASSQDRGQGEKLFF.

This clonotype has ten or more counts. The CDR3 protein is CASSLDFLVTGGSTEAFF. The CDR3 nucleotides are TGTGCCAGCAGCTTGGACTTTTTAGTAACAGGTGGGAGCACTGAAGCTTTCTTT. The V and J genes are TRBV5-5 and TRBJ1-1; TRBD1 might be the D (5 bases). Trimming removed 0 bases from V and 4 bases from J, with 22 bases in between. CDR1 and CDR2 (germline): SGHKS, YYEKEE (reference sequence). The CDR3 contains 18 residues.